A selection of T cell receptor beta chains follows, all from one sample in a study of CD8+ T cells in alopecia areata. Profiling relied on immunoSEQ multiplex PCR, and the TCRdb table lists in-frame clones only, not all of them. The table shows some 240,000 clones, with around 62% occurring only once. Sequenced material: CD4+ T cells sorted from blood, taken at week 0. The receptors stem from a human donor with alopecia areata. CDR3s include the opening cysteine and the closing phenylalanine or tryptophan. A D gene is named only where the DNA matches it firmly. Expanded clones get a size class; other rows say once, few or many, or leave the size out.

abundance	d_gene	v_gene	j_gene	CDR3aa	CDR3nt
few	TRBD1	TRBV9	TRBJ2-6	CASSVEQGTNVLTF	TGTGCCAGCAGCGTAGAACAGGGGACCAACGTCCTGACTTTC
NA	NA	TRBV19	TRBJ1-6	CASSIQGFGDNSPLHF	TGTGCCAGTAGTATACAGGGATTTGGTGATAATTCACCCCTCCACTTT
NA	TRBD1	TRBV18	TRBJ1-6	CASSPRQGLNSPLHF	TGTGCCAGCTCACCACGACAGGGGCTTAATTCACCCCTCCACTTT
few	NA	TRBV7-2	TRBJ2-7	CASSLLGAPYEQYF	TGTGCCAGCAGCTTATTAGGGGCCCCCTACGAGCAGTACTTC
once	TRBD1	TRBV30	TRBJ2-2	CAWTKTGLTGELFF	TGTGCCTGGACCAAGACAGGGCTCACCGGGGAGCTGTTTTTT
NA	NA	TRBV10-1	TRBJ2-4	CASSGFAGSNIQYF	TGCGCCAGCAGTGGGTTCGCAGGGTCGAACATTCAGTACTTC
NA	TRBD1	TRBV19	TRBJ2-4	CASSTPGQGRNIQYF	TGTGCCAGTAGTACACCGGGACAGGGAAGAAACATTCAGTACTTC
NA	NA	TRBV28	TRBJ2-6	CASSGSGANVLTF	TGTGCCAGCAGTGGTTCTGGGGCCAACGTCCTGACTTTC
once	NA	TRBV1	TRBJ2-1	CTSSQDQSWRERYNEQFF	TGCACCAGCAGCCAAGATCAGAGTTGGCGGGAGCGGTACAATGAGCAGTTCTTC
few	TRBD1	TRBV29-1	TRBJ2-4	CSAGQENIQYF	TGCAGCGCGGGACAGGAAAACATTCAGTACTTC
NA	TRBD2	TRBV5-4	TRBJ2-7	CASSRKIPGLADFDYEQYF	TGTGCCAGCAGCCGTAAAATCCCGGGACTAGCGGATTTCGACTACGAGCAGTACTTC
NA	NA	TRBV20-1	TRBJ2-5	CSGRLQETQYF	TGCAGTGGGAGGCTTCAAGAGACCCAGTACTTC
NA	TRBD1	TRBV18	TRBJ1-1	CASSQDRGWTEAFF	TGTGCCAGCTCACAAGACAGGGGCTGGACTGAAGCTTTCTTT
NA	TRBD1	TRBV6-5	TRBJ1-1	CASSEDRDTEAFF	TGTGCCAGCAGTGAAGACAGGGACACTGAAGCTTTCTTT
NA	NA	TRBV19	TRBJ2-7	CASSKQGNEQYF	TGTGCCAGTAGCAAACAGGGAAACGAGCAGTACTTC
NA	TRBD2	TRBV4-1	TRBJ2-3	CASSHDRLAGGSTDTQYF	TGCGCCAGCAGCCACGACAGGCTAGCGGGAGGGAGCACAGATACGCAGTATTTT
NA	NA	TRBV29-1	TRBJ1-2	CSVDRQGGYGYTF	TGCAGCGTTGACCGACAAGGGGGGTATGGCTACACCTTC
few	NA	TRBV10-3	TRBJ2-7	CAISGLSYEQYF	TGTGCCATCAGTGGACTCTCCTACGAGCAGTACTTC
NA	TRBD1	TRBV27	TRBJ1-5	CASSLRGQGAGQPQHF	TGTGCCAGCAGTCTACGGGGACAGGGGGCCGGTCAGCCCCAGCATTTT
NA	TRBD2	TRBV15	TRBJ2-1	CATSVLAGGRKNEQFF	TGTGCCACCAGCGTTTTGGCGGGGGGAAGAAAGAATGAGCAGTTCTTC
NA	NA	TRBV5-6	TRBJ2-3	CASSLFSVDTQYF	TGTGCCAGCAGCTTGTTTAGTGTAGATACGCAGTATTTT
few	NA	TRBV18	TRBJ1-5	CASSPLGSNQPQHF	TGTGCCAGCTCACCACTGGGGAGTAATCAGCCCCAGCATTTT
NA	NA	TRBV12-5	TRBJ2-3	CASGLVLGGSSSTDTQYF	TGTGCTAGTGGTTTGGTTTTGGGGGGATCTTCTAGCACAGATACGCAGTATTTT
NA	TRBD1	TRBV30	TRBJ1-4	CAWNAGTDTIEKLFF	TGTGCCTGGAATGCTGGGACAGACACAATAGAAAAACTGTTTTTT
NA	NA	TRBV30	TRBJ1-5	CAWSDGTYSNQPQHF	TGTGCCTGGAGTGACGGGACTTATAGCAATCAGCCCCAGCATTTT
once	NA	TRBV25-1	TRBJ2-3	CASSDTFSTDTQYF	TGTGCCAGCAGTGACACCTTTAGCACAGATACGCAGTATTTT
NA	NA	TRBV27	TRBJ2-3	CASSSPTGTLTDTQYF	TGTGCCAGCAGCTCCCCCACCGGTACCCTCACAGATACGCAGTATTTT
few	NA	TRBV6-5	TRBJ1-2	CASSSLGGYTF	TGTGCCAGCAGTTCCCTCGGTGGCTACACCTTC
NA	NA	TRBV7-9	TRBJ1-1	CASSPGLTERPEAFF	TGTGCCAGCAGCCCGGGACTTACAGAGCGCCCTGAAGCTTTCTTT
NA	NA	TRBV9	TRBJ1-3	CASSAEVSAGNTIYF	TGTGCCAGCAGCGCAGAGGTCTCAGCTGGAAACACCATATATTTT
few	TRBD2	TRBV5-1	TRBJ2-1	CASSPRGASGSGEQFF	TGCGCCAGCAGCCCCCGGGGGGCTAGCGGGTCGGGTGAGCAGTTCTTC
NA	NA	TRBV13	TRBJ1-1	CASSSDYPNTEAFF	TGTGCCAGCAGCTCGGACTACCCAAACACTGAAGCTTTCTTT
NA	NA	TRBV5-1	TRBJ2-3	CASSSAATGSGTDTQYF	TGCGCCAGCAGCTCTGCGGCGACAGGTTCAGGCACAGATACGCAGTATTTT
few	NA	TRBV6-5	TRBJ2-1	CASSSDRGGGGNEQFF	TGTGCCAGCAGTTCAGACAGGGGAGGGGGTGGCAATGAGCAGTTCTTC
NA	NA	TRBV5-1	TRBJ2-3	CASSLQGTSTDTQYF	TGCGCCAGCAGCTTACAGGGGACTAGCACAGATACGCAGTATTTT
NA	NA	TRBV20-1	TRBJ2-3	CSVGTPTQYF	TGCAGTGTCGGGACCCCTACGCAGTATTTT
NA	TRBD1	TRBV6-5	TRBJ1-1	CAAKGAGTEAFF	TGTGCCGCGAAGGGGGCGGGCACTGAAGCTTTCTTT
NA	NA	TRBV18	TRBJ1-2	CASSPPSWGTHRDGYTF	TGTGCCAGCTCACCCCCTTCTTGGGGGACACATCGGGATGGCTACACCTTC
NA	NA	TRBV27	TRBJ2-7	CASKQGIGAYEQYF	TGTGCCAGCAAACAGGGAATAGGGGCCTACGAGCAGTACTTC
NA	NA	TRBV20-1	TRBJ1-2	CSASGFYGYTF	TGCAGTGCTTCAGGGTTTTATGGCTACACCTTC
NA	NA	TRBV7-7	TRBJ2-6	CASSPASGANVLTF	TGTGCCAGCAGCCCAGCCTCTGGGGCCAACGTCCTGACTTTC
few	NA	TRBV6-1	TRBJ2-7	CASSDSRSDEQYF	TGTGCCAGCAGTGACAGCCGGTCCGACGAGCAGTACTTC
NA	NA	TRBV29-1	TRBJ2-3	CSVAGATDTQYF	TGCAGCGTTGCGGGGGCCACAGATACGCAGTATTTT
once	NA	TRBV6-6	TRBJ2-2	CASSYGATANTGELFF	TGTGCCAGCAGTTACGGGGCTACCGCGAACACCGGGGAGCTGTTTTTT
few	TRBD1	TRBV29-1	TRBJ1-2	CSVGTGTNYGYTF	TGCAGCGTAGGGACAGGGACTAACTATGGCTACACCTTC
NA	NA	TRBV6-1	TRBJ2-1	CASSGHSEQFF	TGTGCCAGCAGTGGTCATTCAGAGCAGTTCTTC
NA	NA	TRBV5-4	TRBJ2-1	CASSLVGRPYNEQFF	TGTGCCAGCAGCTTGGTGGGCAGGCCCTACAATGAGCAGTTCTTC
few	NA	TRBV6-7	TRBJ2-7	CASSYSTAYEQYF	TGTGCCAGCAGTTACTCCACGGCCTACGAGCAGTACTTC
NA	NA	TRBV18	TRBJ2-5	CASSPERYEGETQYF	TGTGCCAGCTCACCAGAGAGATACGAGGGGGAGACCCAGTACTTC
NA	TRBD1	TRBV5-4	TRBJ1-2	CASSRRGTDHNYGYTF	TGTGCCAGCAGCAGGAGAGGGACAGACCATAACTATGGCTACACCTTC
few	NA	TRBV25-1	TRBJ1-5	CASSVRSSNQPQHF	TGTGCCAGCAGTGTACGCTCCAGCAATCAGCCCCAGCATTTT
few	NA	TRBV18	TRBJ1-4	CASSPQMWGTNEKLFF	TGTGCCAGCTCACCGCAGATGTGGGGGACTAATGAAAAACTGTTTTTT
NA	TRBD2	TRBV5-6	TRBJ2-5	CASSSYGTSGSFGETQYF	TGTGCCAGCAGCTCCTATGGGACTAGCGGGAGTTTTGGAGAGACCCAGTACTTC